Sequencing of this T cell receptor beta chain was carried out in a study of T cells in Graves' hyperthyroidism and ophthalmopathy (dated by TCRdb to between 2017 and 2020). At the level of the whole study: Peripheral blood was collected at initial diagnosis, before any treatment. Prospective prediction of ophthalmopathy was tested in an independent validation cohort of some 19 hyperthyroidism patients and 15 to 17 patients who later progressed to ophthalmopathy. After sampling, hyperthyroidism patients received methimazole starting at 30 mg daily, and ophthalmopathy patients received high-dose intravenous methylprednisolone. To identify distinguishing TCR V-J signatures, a discovery cohort of some 100 patients was used, comprising fewer than 45 with Graves' ophthalmopathy and around 60 with stable Graves' hyperthyroidism. TCR Vbeta CDR3 sequencing of roughly 140 peripheral blood samples (under 45 ophthalmopathy, about 80 hyperthyroidism and some 17 progressor patients) is reported in the paper. The 100 discovery patients were divided at random into training and test sets in a 7:3 ratio. The study also compared thyroid tissue and blood T-cell repertoires from 6 or 7 Graves' hyperthyroidism patients.

This clonotype was observed at least ten times. Its antigen specificity is not known. One base away there is no much larger clone; base qualities are not given. Points the paper makes about the study in general: Most expanded thyroid clonotypes (frequency above 0.001) were also found in blood, which suggests that blood repertoires may mirror thyroid immune responses. In validation, the model predicted progression to ophthalmopathy a median of approximately 6.6 months before onset, with roughly 68% sensitivity and about 72% specificity. Ophthalmopathy was separated from stable hyperthyroidism by a 13 V-J signature model, with approximately 86% sensitivity and about 84% specificity obtained in cross-validation and 80%/75% obtained in testing. Sample size was not statistically predetermined, and blinding of investigators to group allocation was not performed.

Stable Graves' hyperthyroidism was defined as the absence of progression to ophthalmopathy over 18 months of follow-up. Hyperthyroidism patients were newly diagnosed, with disease duration under 2 months, and aged 18 to 65 years. Patients with uncontrolled infections, other autoimmune diseases, pregnancy or lactation were excluded. Diagnoses relied on clinical symptoms, serum thyroxine and TRAb, thyroid ultrasound and orbital computed tomography. Ficoll-Paque density gradient centrifugation was used to isolate PBMCs from 8.5 to 10 ml of fresh peripheral blood. Trizol reagent was used to extract total RNA, and RNA quality was then checked on an Agilent 2100 Bioanalyzer. CDR1 is given as SGDLS and CDR2 as YYNGEE, both from the germline V gene. From the cysteine up to the phenylalanine, the CDR3 has a length of 14 residues. Here the CDR3 DNA is all that survives: 42 bases in frame from base 1. V loses 6 bases of germline sequence and J loses 0 bases, and the interval between the two ends is 12 bases.

Amplification of TCR beta CDR3 regions was carried out from RNA transcripts. A first-round RT-PCR of the TCR CDR3 used the HTBI primer set with the Qiagen OneStep RT-PCR kit. The libraries were constructed in a second round of multiplex PCR and then size-selected and purified. Libraries were sequenced paired-end with 100 bp reads on an Illumina HiSeq2000. The original methods were these. SOAPnuke was used to process the raw data, removing reads that contained adapters or uncalled bases, had a mean Phred below 15, or lacked an exact match to the constant primer or identifier. COPE v1.2.5 was used to merge the high-quality paired reads, and each unique nucleotide sequence was defined as a clonotype. MiTCR v1.1 was used to align clonotypes to the IMGT TRBV, TRBD and TRBJ reference segments. The analysis was restricted to V-J combinations with a frequency above 0.0001, which together covered 99.2% of the repertoires. The TCS score was defined as F50 (clonal expansion) divided by E x V (chaos), with BLOSUM62-based TCRdist calculated between CDR3 peptides within each V-J. Welch's t-statistics and random forest reduced just over 500 V-J features to roughly 13, which were used in a naive Bayes classifier (R e1071). Using fastp at Q25 and MiXCR, TCRdb reprocessed the public reads and kept productive beta chains. Rows matching on CDR3 protein sequence are summarized as one entry with the most common DNA and genes. The V and J calls follow TCRdb's processing rather than the paper's. The table for this sample lists under 250,000 distinct CDR3 sequences; about a sixth of them were counted only once. More than 50% of the sample is in the top ten clones.

The sample was blood. The sequence joins TRBV9 to TRBJ1-1; the D gene is perhaps TRBD1, from 6 matching bases. This receptor was taken from a woman between 45 and 65 years old with Graves' hyperthyroidism. The DNA is TGTGCCAGCACCACAGGACAGCTGAACACTGAAGCTTTCTTT. This sequence encodes CASTTGQLNTEAFF.